These T cell receptor beta chains were read from a single sample in a study of blood T cells in healthy people across ages. TCRdb reanalysed the 5' RACE reads using MiXCR and keeps one entry per CDR3 protein. Counted here are about 730,000 distinct CDR3 sequences, approximately 43% occurring once; the ten biggest clones make up 20%. Sequencing was performed on blood. These receptors came from a woman aged 55-70 years in good health. Each CDR3 is given with its conserved first and last residue. D genes are given only for firm matches. The listing skips clone size in some rows; elsewhere it reads once, few, many or a size class.

j_call,v_call,cdr3_length,d_call,clone_size,cdr3_nt,cdr3_aa
TRBJ2-1,TRBV5-1,14,-,few,TGCGCCAGCAGCTTGTCTACGGAGGGCAATGAGCAGTTCTTC,CASSLSTEGNEQFF
TRBJ1-4,TRBV9,15,-,-,TGTGCCAGCAGCGCAGGCAGGGCGTCTAATGAAAAACTGTTTTTT,CASSAGRASNEKLFF
TRBJ2-1,TRBV7-9,20,TRBD2,-,TGTGCCAGCAGCTTAGGGCACTCGCTTCGACTAGCGGGAGGAAACAATGAGCAGTTCTTC,CASSLGHSLRLAGGNNEQFF
TRBJ2-7,TRBV24-1,15,TRBD1,-,TGTGCCACCAGTGAAACGACAGGGAACTCCTACGAGCAGTACTTC,CATSETTGNSYEQYF
TRBJ2-2,TRBV7-2,15,-,-,TGTGCCAGCAGCTTGATGGTAACTGGCGTTGGGGAGCTGTTTTTT,CASSLMVTGVGELFF
TRBJ1-5,TRBV30,13,-,few,TGTGCCTGGACCTCAAATAGCAATCAGCCCCAGCATTTT,CAWTSNSNQPQHF
TRBJ1-1,TRBV10-3,14,TRBD1,-,TGTGCCATCAGCGGACAGGGGGCGGACACTGAAGCTTTCTTT,CAISGQGADTEAFF
TRBJ1-5,TRBV11-2,16,-,once,TGTGCCAGCAGTAGGGGGTTGGGGACTCAGGTTCAGCCCCAGCATTTT,CASSRGLGTQVQPQHF
TRBJ2-1,TRBV12-3/TRBV12-4,14,TRBD1,-,TGTGCCAGCAGTTCCCCGGACAGGGGGCATGAGCAGTTCTTC,CASSSPDRGHEQFF
TRBJ2-7,TRBV6-5,13,-,-,TGTGCCAACAGAAAGACAGGGAGGGACGAGCAGTACTTC,CANRKTGRDEQYF
TRBJ2-1,TRBV12-3/TRBV12-4,15,TRBD2,few,TGTGCCAGCAGTTTCAAAACTAGCGGGATCGATGAGCAGTTCTTC,CASSFKTSGIDEQFF
TRBJ2-5,TRBV3-1,16,-,-,TGTGCCAGCAGCCGAGGAAGACGAGTGGGGAGGGAGACCCAGTACTTC,CASSRGRRVGRETQYF
TRBJ1-6,TRBV12-3/TRBV12-4,17,-,-,TGTGCCAGCAGTTTAGTCCTCGACGACTATAATGGTTCACCCCTCCACTTT,CASSLVLDDYNGSPLHF
TRBJ2-3,TRBV20-1,15,TRBD2,few,TGCAGTGCTAGAGATTCTAGCGGGGCCACAGATACGCAGTATTTT,CSARDSSGATDTQYF
TRBJ2-7,TRBV20-1,11,-,-,TGCAGTGCGGCGCAGTCCTACGAGCAGTACTTC,CSAAQSYEQYF
TRBJ2-3,TRBV5-1,15,-,-,TGCGCCAGCAGCTTTGAGACGGGAGATAGGGATACGCAGTATTTT,CASSFETGDRDTQYF
TRBJ2-4,TRBV24-1,19,TRBD1,once,TGTGCCACCAGTGATTACTGGGACAGGGCATTTGGGTCCAAAAACATTCAGTACTTC,CATSDYWDRAFGSKNIQYF
TRBJ2-7,TRBV7-2,15,TRBD2,many,TGTGCCAGCAGTACAACCGGGACTAGCTCCTACGAGCAGTACTTC,CASSTTGTSSYEQYF
TRBJ2-7,TRBV20-1,12,-,few,TGCAGTTCCGGGACGGTTCACTACGAGCAGTACTTC,CSSGTVHYEQYF
TRBJ2-1,TRBV25-1,13,-,-,TGTGCCAGCAGGGGGCAGGGGCGGGGTGAGCAGTTCTTC,CASRGQGRGEQFF
TRBJ2-1,TRBV20-1,15,TRBD1,-,TGCAGTGCTAGACGTCCCGGGACAGGGCTCAATGAGCAGTTCTTC,CSARRPGTGLNEQFF
TRBJ2-1,TRBV20-1,14,TRBD1,-,TGCAGTGCTAGAGATTACGACAGGGGCAATGAGCAGTTCTTC,CSARDYDRGNEQFF
TRBJ1-2,TRBV20-1,17,-,few,TGCAGTGCTAGAGATATGGTTGGCCGATCGGGGATGGATGGCTACACCTTC,CSARDMVGRSGMDGYTF
TRBJ2-3,TRBV11-1,18,TRBD2,few,TGTGCCAGCAGCTCCGGGTCAGCAGCGGGGGGGTACACAGATACGCAGTATTTT,CASSSGSAAGGYTDTQYF
TRBJ2-3,TRBV10-3,14,-,-,TGTGCCATCAGTGGTGGCGGGTTCCCAGATACGCAGTATTTT,CAISGGGFPDTQYF
TRBJ1-1,TRBV4-1,17,TRBD1,once,TGCGCCAGCAGCGAGGACAGGGGGCGTCTTATTTCCACTGAAGCTTTCTTT,CASSEDRGRLISTEAFF
TRBJ1-4,TRBV7-6,16,-,-,TGTGCCAGCAGCTTAGGGCACCGGGACGGTAATGAAAAACTGTTTTTT,CASSLGHRDGNEKLFF
TRBJ2-5,TRBV29-1,14,TRBD2,-,TGCAGCGTTGGGGCTAGCGGGGGCTGGGAGACCCAGTACTTC,CSVGASGGWETQYF
TRBJ2-1,TRBV20-1,15,TRBD2,-,TGCAGTGCTACCCCACTAGCGGGCGTCCAGGATGAGCAGTTCTTC,CSATPLAGVQDEQFF
TRBJ2-7,TRBV7-3,14,TRBD2,-,TGTGCCAGCAGCTCTACCGGACTAGTCAATGAGCAGTACTTC,CASSSTGLVNEQYF
TRBJ2-7,TRBV12-3/TRBV12-4,16,TRBD1,many,TGTGCCAGCAGTTTAAGCGAGACAGGGCTGGCCTACGAGCAGTACTTC,CASSLSETGLAYEQYF
TRBJ1-1,TRBV7-9,14,-,few,TGTGCCAGCAGCTTAGCTTCGAGTGGGGTTGAAGCTTTCTTT,CASSLASSGVEAFF
TRBJ2-1,TRBV11-3,16,TRBD2,few,TGTGCCAGCAGCCTCTCCGGGACTAGCGGAAACGGTGAGCAGTTCTTC,CASSLSGTSGNGEQFF
TRBJ2-5,TRBV7-2,18,-,-,TGTGCCAGCAGCCTCGGCAGGGGAGGAGGTATATCGGCGGAGACCCAGTACTTC,CASSLGRGGGISAETQYF
TRBJ2-7,TRBV28,14,TRBD1,few,TGTGCCAGCAGTCTTACCGGGACAGGGGATGAACAGTACTTC,CASSLTGTGDEQYF
TRBJ2-6,TRBV6-2/TRBV6-3,15,-,-,TGTGCCAGCATGGAGTTCAGCTCTGGGGCCAACGTCCTGACTTTC,CASMEFSSGANVLTF
TRBJ2-7,TRBV12-3/TRBV12-4,15,-,-,TGTGCCAGCACCTTTCGCACGGGGGGCGCCTACGAGCAGTACTTC,CASTFRTGGAYEQYF
TRBJ2-5,TRBV16,14,-,few,TGTGCCAGCAGCCAATCTTCCGCTCAAGAGACCCAGTACTTC,CASSQSSAQETQYF